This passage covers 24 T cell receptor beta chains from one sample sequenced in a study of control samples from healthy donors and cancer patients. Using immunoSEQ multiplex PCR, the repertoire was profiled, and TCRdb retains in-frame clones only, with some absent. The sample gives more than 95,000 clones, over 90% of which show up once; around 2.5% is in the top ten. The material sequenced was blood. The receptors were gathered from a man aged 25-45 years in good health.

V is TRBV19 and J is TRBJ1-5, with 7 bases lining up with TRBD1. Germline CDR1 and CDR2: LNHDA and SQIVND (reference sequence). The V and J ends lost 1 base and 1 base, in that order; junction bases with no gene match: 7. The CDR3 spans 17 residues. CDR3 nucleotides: TGTGCCAGTAGTATAGTTGGGACAGCGTCGAGCAATCAGCCCCAGCATTTT. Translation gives CASSIVGTASSNQPQHF. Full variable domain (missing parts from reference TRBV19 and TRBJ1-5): DGGITQSPKYLFRKEGQNVTLSCEQNLNHDAMYWYRQDPGQGLRLIYYSQIVNDFQKGDIAEGYSVSREKKESFPLTVTSAQKNPTAFYLCASSIVGTASSNQPQHFGDGTRLSIL.

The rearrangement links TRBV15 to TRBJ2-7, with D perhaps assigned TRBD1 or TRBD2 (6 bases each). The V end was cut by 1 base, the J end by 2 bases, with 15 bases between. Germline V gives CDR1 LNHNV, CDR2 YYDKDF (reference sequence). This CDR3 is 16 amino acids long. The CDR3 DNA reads TGTGCCACCAGCAGAGGAGGGGGGAGCAATACCTACGAGCAGTACTTC. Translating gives CATSRGGGSNTYEQYF.

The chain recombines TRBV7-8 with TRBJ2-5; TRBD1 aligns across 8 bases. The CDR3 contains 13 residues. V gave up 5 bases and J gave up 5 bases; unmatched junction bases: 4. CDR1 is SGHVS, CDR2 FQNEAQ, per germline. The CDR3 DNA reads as TGTGCCAGCAGCGTCGGACAGGGTGAGACCCAGTACTTC. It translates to CASSVGQGETQYF.

The DNA of the CDR3 is TGTGCCAGCAGCTTTAAAGGACAGGGGGCAGATACGCAGTATTTT. Residues: CASSFKGQGADTQYF. The gene calls are TRBV5-4 and TRBJ2-3; TRBD1 aligns across 10 bases. The CDR3 is made up of 15 amino acids. Unmatched junction bases numbered 4, after V lost 2 bases and J lost 4 bases. The germline V gene has CDR1 SGHNT and CDR2 YYREEE (reference sequence).

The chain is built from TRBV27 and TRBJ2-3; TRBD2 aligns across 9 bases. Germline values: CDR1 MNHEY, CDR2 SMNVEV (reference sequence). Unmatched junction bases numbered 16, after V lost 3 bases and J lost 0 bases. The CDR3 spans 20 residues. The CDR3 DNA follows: TGTGCCAGCAGTTTTGGCGGGGGGGTGTCGTATTCTTCTAGCACAGATACGCAGTATTTT. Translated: CASSFGGGVSYSSSTDTQYF.

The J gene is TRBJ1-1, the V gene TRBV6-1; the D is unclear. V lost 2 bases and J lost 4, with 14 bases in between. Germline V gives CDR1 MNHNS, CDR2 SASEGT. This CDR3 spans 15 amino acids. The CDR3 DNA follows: TGTGCCAGCAGTGAAAGAGACTCCCCGGGCACTGAAGCTTTCTTT. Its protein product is CASSERDSPGTEAFF.

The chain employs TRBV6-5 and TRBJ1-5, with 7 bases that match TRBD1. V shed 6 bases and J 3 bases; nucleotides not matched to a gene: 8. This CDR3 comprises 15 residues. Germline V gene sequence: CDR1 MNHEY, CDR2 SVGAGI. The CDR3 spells CASRKGTVDNQPQHF. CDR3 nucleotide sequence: TGTGCCAGCAGGAAGGGGACAGTAGACAATCAGCCCCAGCATTTT.

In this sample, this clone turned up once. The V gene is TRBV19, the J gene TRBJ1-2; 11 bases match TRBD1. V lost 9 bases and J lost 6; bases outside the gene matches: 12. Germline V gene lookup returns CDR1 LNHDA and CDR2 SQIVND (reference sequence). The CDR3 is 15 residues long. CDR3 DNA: TGTGCCAGCACCCCCCGGGGGACAGGGGGTAATGGCTACACCTTC. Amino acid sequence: CASTPRGTGGNGYTF.

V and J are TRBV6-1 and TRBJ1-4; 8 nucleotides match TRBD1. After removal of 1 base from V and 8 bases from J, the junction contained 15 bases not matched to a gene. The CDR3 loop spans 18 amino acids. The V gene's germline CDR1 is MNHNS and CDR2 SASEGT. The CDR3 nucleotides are TGTGCCAGCAGTGAAGAACAGGGGGTACGGTGGTCTAGGGAAAAACTGTTTTTT. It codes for CASSEEQGVRWSREKLFF.

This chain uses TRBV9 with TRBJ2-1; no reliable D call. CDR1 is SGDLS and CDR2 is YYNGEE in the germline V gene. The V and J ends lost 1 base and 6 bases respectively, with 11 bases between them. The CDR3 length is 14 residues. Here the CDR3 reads CASSVRQEFNEQFF. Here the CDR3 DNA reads TGTGCCAGCAGCGTAAGGCAGGAATTCAATGAGCAGTTCTTC.

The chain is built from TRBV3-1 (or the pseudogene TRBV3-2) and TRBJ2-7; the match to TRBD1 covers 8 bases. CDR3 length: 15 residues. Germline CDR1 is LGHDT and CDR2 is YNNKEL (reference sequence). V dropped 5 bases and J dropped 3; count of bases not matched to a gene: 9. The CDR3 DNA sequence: TGTGCCAGCAGCGCCGGGACAGGTTATTTCTACGAGCAGTACTTC. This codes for CASSAGTGYFYEQYF.

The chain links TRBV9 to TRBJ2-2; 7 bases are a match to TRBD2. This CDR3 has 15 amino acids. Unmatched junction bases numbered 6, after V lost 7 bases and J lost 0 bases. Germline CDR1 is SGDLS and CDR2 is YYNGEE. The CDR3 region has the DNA TGTGCCAGCGGCACTAGCGCCTCGAACACCGGGGAGCTGTTTTTT. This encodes CASGTSASNTGELFF.

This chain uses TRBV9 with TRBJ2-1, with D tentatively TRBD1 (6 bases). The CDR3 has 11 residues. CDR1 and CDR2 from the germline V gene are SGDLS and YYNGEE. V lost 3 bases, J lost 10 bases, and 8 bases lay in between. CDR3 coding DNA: TGTGCCAGCAGCGCCACAGGGGAGCAGTTCTTC. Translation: CASSATGEQFF.

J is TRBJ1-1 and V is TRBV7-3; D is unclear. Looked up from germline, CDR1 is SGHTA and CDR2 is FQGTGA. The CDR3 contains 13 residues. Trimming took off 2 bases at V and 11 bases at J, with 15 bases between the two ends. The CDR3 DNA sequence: TGTGCCAGCAGCTTAGGACCCCTGGTGAGGGCTTTCTTT. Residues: CASSLGPLVRAFF.

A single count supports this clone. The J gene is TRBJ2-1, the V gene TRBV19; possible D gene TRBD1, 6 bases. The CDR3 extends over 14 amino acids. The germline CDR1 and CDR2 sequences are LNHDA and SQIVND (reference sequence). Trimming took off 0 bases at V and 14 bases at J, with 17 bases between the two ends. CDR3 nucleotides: TGTGCCAGTAGTATAGAGTACCAAACAGGGAAGGAGTTCTTC. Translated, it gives CASSIEYQTGKEFF. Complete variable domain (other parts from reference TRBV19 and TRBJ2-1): DGGITQSPKYLFRKEGQNVTLSCEQNLNHDAMYWYRQDPGQGLRLIYYSQIVNDFQKGDIAEGYSVSREKKESFPLTVTSAQKNPTAFYLCASSIEYQTGKEFFGPGTRLTVL.

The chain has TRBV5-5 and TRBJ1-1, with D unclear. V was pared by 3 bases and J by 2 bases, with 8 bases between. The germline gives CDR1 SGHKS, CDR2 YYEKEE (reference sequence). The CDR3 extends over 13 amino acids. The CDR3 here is CASSSRGNTEAFF. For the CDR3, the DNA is TGTGCCAGCAGCTCGCGGGGTAACACTGAAGCTTTCTTT. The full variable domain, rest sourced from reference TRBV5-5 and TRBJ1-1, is DAGVTQSPTHLIKTRGQQVTLRCSPISGHKSVSWYQQVLGQGPQFIFQYYEKEERGRGNFPDRFSARQFPNYSSELNVNALLLGDSALYLCASSSRGNTEAFFGQGTRLTVV.

The CDR3 region has the DNA TGTGCCAGCAGCCCACCGGGACACGGTTATGGCTACACCTTC. Translated: CASSPPGHGYGYTF. The rearrangement uses TRBV7-9 and TRBJ1-2; possible D gene TRBD1, 6 bases. The CDR3 totals 14 residues. V shed 5 bases and J shed 5 bases, with 15 bases lying between them. Germline V gene lookup returns CDR1 SEHNR and CDR2 FQNEAQ (reference sequence).

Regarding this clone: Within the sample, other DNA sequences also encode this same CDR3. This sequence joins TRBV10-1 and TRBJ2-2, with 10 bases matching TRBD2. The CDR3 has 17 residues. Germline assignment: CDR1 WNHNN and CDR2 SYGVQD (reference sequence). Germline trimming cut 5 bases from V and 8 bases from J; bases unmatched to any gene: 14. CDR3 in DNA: TGCGCCAGCAGTTTGGATAGCGGGGGGCCGGGTGATGGGGAGCTGTTTTTT. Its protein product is CASSLDSGGPGDGELFF.

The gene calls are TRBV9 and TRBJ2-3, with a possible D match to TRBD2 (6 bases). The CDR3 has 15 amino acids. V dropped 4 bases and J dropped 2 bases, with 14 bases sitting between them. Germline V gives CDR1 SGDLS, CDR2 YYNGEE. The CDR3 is CASSLRRGTTDTQYF. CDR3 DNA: TGTGCCAGCAGCCTAAGGCGGGGAACCACAGATACGCAGTATTTT.

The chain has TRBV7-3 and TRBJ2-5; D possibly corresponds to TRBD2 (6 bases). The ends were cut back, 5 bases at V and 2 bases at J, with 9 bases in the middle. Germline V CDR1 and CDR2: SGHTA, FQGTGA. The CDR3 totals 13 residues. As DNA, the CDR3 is TGTGCCAGCAGCGCGGGATTACAAGAGACCCAGTACTTC. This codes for CASSAGLQETQYF.

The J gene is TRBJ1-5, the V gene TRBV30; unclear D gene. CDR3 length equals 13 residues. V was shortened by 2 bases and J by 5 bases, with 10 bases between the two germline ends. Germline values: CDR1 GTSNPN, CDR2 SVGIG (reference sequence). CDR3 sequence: CAWSPDYHQPQHF. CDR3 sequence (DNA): TGTGCCTGGAGTCCAGACTACCATCAGCCCCAGCATTTT. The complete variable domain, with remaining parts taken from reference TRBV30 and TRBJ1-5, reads SQTIHQWPATLVQPVGSPLSLECTVEGTSNPNLYWYRQAAGRGLQLLFYSVGIGQISSEVPQNLSASRPQDRQFILSSKKLLLSDSGFYLCAWSPDYHQPQHFGDGTRLSIL.

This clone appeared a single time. The CDR3 sequence is CASSPGPGLEQYF. The DNA of the CDR3 is TGTGCCAGCAGCCCGGGCCCGGGGCTCGAGCAGTACTTC. The V gene is TRBV7-3, the J gene TRBJ2-7; D could derive from TRBD1 or TRBD2 (5 bases each). Germline V lookup: CDR1 SGHTA, CDR2 FQGTGA. The CDR3 consists of 13 residues. V was cut by 5 bases and J by 6 bases, with 14 bases left in between.

CDR3: CASSFTFSGTDDYGYTF. CDR3 nucleotides: TGTGCCAGCAGTTTTACTTTCTCAGGGACCGATGACTATGGCTACACCTTC. The rearrangement links TRBV11-2 to TRBJ1-2, with D possibly matching TRBD1 (5 bases). CDR1 SGHAT and CDR2 FQNNGV come from the germline V gene. V lost 6 bases and J lost 3, with 23 bases in between. This CDR3 has 17 residues.

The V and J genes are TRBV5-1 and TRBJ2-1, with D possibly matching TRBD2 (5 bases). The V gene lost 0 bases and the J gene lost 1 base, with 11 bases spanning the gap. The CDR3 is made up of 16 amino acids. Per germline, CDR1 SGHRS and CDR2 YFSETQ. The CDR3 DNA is TGCGCCAGCAGCTTGGATGGCAGAGGGTCCTACAATGAGCAGTTCTTC. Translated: CASSLDGRGSYNEQFF.